This T cell receptor (beta chain) was profiled in a study of cytomegalovirus exposure and HLA in healthy donors. Study conclusions and caveats: Per published accounts, TCR beta sequences correctly predicted the HLA-A and HLA-B alleles of most subjects.

The PCR had 60 Vbeta and 13 Jbeta primers. As handled by the study authors: Later work found 80 million to 85 million unique TCR beta chains, with around 10 million shared. Generated by immunoSEQ multiplex PCR, the TCRdb table keeps only in-frame clones and is missing some. Clonal size and the V and J genes are those of that table, whereas D and trimming came from the DNA. Among approximately 100,000 clones listed, just over 70% were seen once. This clone was detected a few times. Its antigen is as yet unknown. A junction end diverges from the germline sequence, so it may reflect a read error. This CDR3 spans 11 amino acids. Germline V gives CDR1 LNHNV, CDR2 YYDKDF (reference sequence).

This sequence joins TRBV15 and TRBJ1-1; 8 bases match TRBD1. The sample comprised PBMCs. This clonotype was sampled from a boy younger than 18 in good health and CMV-seronegative. The CDR3, as DNA: TGTGCCACCACCAGACAGGGGGAAGCTTTCTTT. It yields the protein CATTRQGEAFF.